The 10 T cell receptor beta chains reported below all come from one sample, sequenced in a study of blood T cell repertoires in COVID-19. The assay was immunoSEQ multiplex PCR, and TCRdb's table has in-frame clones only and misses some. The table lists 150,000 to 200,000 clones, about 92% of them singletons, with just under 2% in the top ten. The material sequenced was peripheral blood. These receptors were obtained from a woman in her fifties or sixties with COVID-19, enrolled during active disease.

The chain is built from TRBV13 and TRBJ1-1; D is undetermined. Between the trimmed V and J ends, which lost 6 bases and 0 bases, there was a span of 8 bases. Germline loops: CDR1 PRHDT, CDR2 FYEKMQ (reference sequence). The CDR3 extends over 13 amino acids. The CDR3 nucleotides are TGTGCCAGCAGAAGTAGCATGAACACTGAAGCTTTCTTT. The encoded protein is CASRSSMNTEAFF.

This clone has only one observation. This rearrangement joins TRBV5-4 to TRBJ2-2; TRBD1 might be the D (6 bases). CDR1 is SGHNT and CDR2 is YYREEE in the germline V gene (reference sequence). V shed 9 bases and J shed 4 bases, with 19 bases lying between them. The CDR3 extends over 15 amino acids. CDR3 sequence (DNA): TGTGCCACTAACAGGGACCCCCCGAGCACCGGGGAGCTGTTTTTT. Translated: CATNRDPPSTGELFF.

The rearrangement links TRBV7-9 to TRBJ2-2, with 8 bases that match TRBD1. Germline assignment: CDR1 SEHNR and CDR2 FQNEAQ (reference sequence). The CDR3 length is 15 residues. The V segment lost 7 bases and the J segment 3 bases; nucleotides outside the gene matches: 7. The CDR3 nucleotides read TGTGCCAGCATCCCCGGACAGGGCCACACCGGGGAGCTGTTTTTT. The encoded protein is CASIPGQGHTGELFF.

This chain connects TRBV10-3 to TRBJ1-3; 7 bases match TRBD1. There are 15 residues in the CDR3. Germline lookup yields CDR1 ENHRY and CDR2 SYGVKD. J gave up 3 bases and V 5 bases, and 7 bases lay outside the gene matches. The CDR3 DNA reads TGTGCCATCAGTTTCGGGACAGTAGATGGAAACACCATATATTTT. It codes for CAISFGTVDGNTIYF.

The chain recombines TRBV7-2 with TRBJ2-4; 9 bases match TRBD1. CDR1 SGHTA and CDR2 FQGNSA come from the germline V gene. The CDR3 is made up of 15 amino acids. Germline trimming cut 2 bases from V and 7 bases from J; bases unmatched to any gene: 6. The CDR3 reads CASSLLQGQGNIQYF. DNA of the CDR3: TGTGCCAGCAGCTTATTGCAAGGACAGGGGAACATTCAGTACTTC.

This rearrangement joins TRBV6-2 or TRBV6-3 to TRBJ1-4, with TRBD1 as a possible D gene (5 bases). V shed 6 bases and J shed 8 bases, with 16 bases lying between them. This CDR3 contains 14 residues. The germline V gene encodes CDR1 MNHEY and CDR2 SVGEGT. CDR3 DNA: TGTGCCAGCAGCCTCGGGACTGAACGGGAAAAACTGTTTTTT. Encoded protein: CASSLGTEREKLFF.

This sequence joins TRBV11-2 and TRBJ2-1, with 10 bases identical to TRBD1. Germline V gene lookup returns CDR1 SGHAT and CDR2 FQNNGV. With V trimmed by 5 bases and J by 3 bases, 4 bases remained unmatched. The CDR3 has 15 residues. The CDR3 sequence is CASSAGQGNYNEQFF. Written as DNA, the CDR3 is TGTGCCAGCAGCGCGGGACAGGGGAACTACAATGAGCAGTTCTTC. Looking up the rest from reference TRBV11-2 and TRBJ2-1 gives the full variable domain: EAGVAQSPRYKIIEKRQSVAFWCNPISGHATLYWYQQILGQGPKLLIQFQNNGVVDDSQLPKDRFSAERLKGVDSTLKIQPAKLEDSAVYLCASSAGQGNYNEQFFGPGTRLTVL.

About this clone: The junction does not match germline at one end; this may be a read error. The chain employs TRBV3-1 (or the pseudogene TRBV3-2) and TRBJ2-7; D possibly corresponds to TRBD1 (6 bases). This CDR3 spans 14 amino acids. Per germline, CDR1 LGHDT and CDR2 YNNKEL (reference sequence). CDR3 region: CASCHRDTSYEQYF. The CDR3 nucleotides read TGTGCCAGCTGCCACCGGGACACTTCGTACGAGCAGTACTTC.

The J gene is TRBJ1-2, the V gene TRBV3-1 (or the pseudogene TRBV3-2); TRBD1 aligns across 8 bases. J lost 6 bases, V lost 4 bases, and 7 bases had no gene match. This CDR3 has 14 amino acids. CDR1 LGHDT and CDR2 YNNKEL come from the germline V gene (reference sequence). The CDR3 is CASSPTGTGDGYTF. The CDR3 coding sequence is TGTGCCAGCAGCCCGACCGGGACAGGAGATGGCTACACCTTC.

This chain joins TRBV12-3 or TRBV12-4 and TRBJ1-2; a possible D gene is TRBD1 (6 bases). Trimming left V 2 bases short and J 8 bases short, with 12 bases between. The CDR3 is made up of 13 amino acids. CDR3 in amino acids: CASSLSAGAGYTF. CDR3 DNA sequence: TGTGCCAGCAGTTTATCTGCAGGGGCCGGCTACACCTTC.